This T cell receptor (beta chain) was sequenced for a study of cytomegalovirus exposure and HLA in healthy donors. Study in general: Earlier work reported roughly 120 million unique TCR beta sequences from about 200 million T cells. Findings and caveats of the study: It was likely that a cluster of highly shared sequence variants was a sequencing artifact. HLA allele associations emerged for roughly 16,000 TCR beta sequences in a later analysis, at 0.05 false discovery rate.

Concerning this clone: Antigen: not known.

The CDR3 has 16 residues. J was trimmed by 4 bases and V by 4 bases; bases with no gene match: 9. Per germline, CDR1 MNHEY and CDR2 SMNVEV (reference sequence). The study ran its PCR with 60 Vbeta and 13 Jbeta primers. This table comes from immunoSEQ multiplex PCR, and its TCRdb copy is limited to in-frame clones, with some not included. The sample lists 130,000 to 150,000 clones, over 60% occurring once. J is TRBJ2-3 and V is TRBV27; 9 bases are shared with TRBD1. What was sequenced was PBMCs. The sequence derives from a woman aged 40 to 50 in good health and CMV-seronegative. CDR3 bases: TGTGCCAGCAGTTCATCCGGGACAGGGCCCCCAGATACGCAGTATTTT. Translated: CASSSSGTGPPDTQYF.